These 30 T cell receptor beta chains were sequenced from one sample in a study of graft-versus-host responses after intestinal transplantation (dated by TCRdb to the early 2020s). The label giving this sample's time point can be read as: cells obtained before transplantation from donor or recipient. Library preparation was by the immunoSEQ multiplex PCR assay. TCRdb mirrors the immuneACCESS table, restricted to in-frame sequences. Some clones are absent from its copies; in checked studies, under half trace to an unresolved V gene, and the reason for the others is unknown. The sample yields around 100,000 clones; 93% were counted once. Together, the top ten hold 1% to 1.5% of the sample. Their target antigens are unknown. Sequences were derived from unstimulated CD8+ T cells sorted from spleen or lymph node cells, sampled before intestinal transplant. The receptors come from a human donor who received an intestinal transplant.

The chain recombines TRBV7-9 with TRBJ2-7; possibly TRBD2 for D (6 bases). Germline V gene lookup returns CDR1 SEHNR and CDR2 FQNEAQ (reference sequence). V was clipped by 5 bases and J by 1 base, with 12 bases between them. The CDR3 has 14 amino acids. The CDR3 sequence is CASSPAGTSYEQYF. DNA for the CDR3: TGTGCCAGCAGCCCCGCGGGGACGTCCTACGAGCAGTACTTC.

The rearrangement uses TRBV5-6 and TRBJ2-4, with D possibly TRBD1 on 6 matching bases. Trimming pared 3 bases from V and 8 bases from J, leaving 15 bases between. CDR1 and CDR2 (germline): SGHDT, YYEEEE. The CDR3 has 14 amino acids. The CDR3 loop is CASSSDPGVYIQYF. Here the CDR3 DNA reads TGTGCCAGCAGCTCCGATCCAGGGGTATACATTCAGTACTTC.

The chain couples TRBV4-1 to TRBJ1-1, with unresolved D. CDR1 is MGHRA, CDR2 YSYEKL, per germline. This CDR3 spans 15 amino acids. Trimming removed 0 bases from V and 3 bases from J, with 11 bases in between. The CDR3 loop reads CASSQDLTGHTEAFF. The DNA for the CDR3 is TGCGCCAGCAGCCAAGATCTCACGGGCCACACTGAAGCTTTCTTT.

The rearrangement joins TRBV9 to TRBJ1-1; D remains unclear. CDR1 and CDR2 (germline): SGDLS, YYNGEE. V was pared by 0 bases and J by 5 bases, with 5 bases between. This CDR3 has 12 amino acids. CDR3 region: CASSVGFTEAFF. In DNA, the CDR3 is TGTGCCAGCAGCGTAGGGTTTACTGAAGCTTTCTTT.

This chain links TRBV4-1 with TRBJ2-7; 8 nucleotides align to TRBD1. The CDR3 consists of 13 residues. From germline, CDR1 is MGHRA and CDR2 YSYEKL. With 4 bases clipped from V and 7 bases from J, the junction kept 6 bases outside the gene matches. The CDR3 sequence: CASSPRGRLEQYF. For the CDR3, the DNA is TGCGCCAGCAGCCCCAGGGGGCGCCTTGAGCAGTACTTC.

V gene TRBV29-1 combines with J gene TRBJ2-7, with 10 bases aligning to TRBD1. Germline values: CDR1 SQVTM, CDR2 ANQGSEA. The CDR3 loop spans 16 amino acids. V gave up 6 bases and J gave up 4 bases; unmatched junction bases: 15. DNA of the CDR3: TGCAGCGTCGGCCCGCCGACAGGGGGCTCGGTATACGAGCAGTACTTC. Translated, it gives CSVGPPTGGSVYEQYF.

The chain combines TRBV5-6 with TRBJ1-1; D is unclear. Germline lookup yields CDR1 SGHDT and CDR2 YYEEEE. V was cut by 5 bases and J by 1 base, with 21 bases left in between. This CDR3 contains 17 residues. The CDR3 sequence: CASSKGGVYLGNTEAFF. The CDR3, as DNA: TGTGCCAGCAGTAAAGGTGGGGTCTACCTCGGGAACACTGAAGCTTTCTTT. The variable domain in full, completed from reference TRBV5-6 and TRBJ1-1, reads DAGVTQSPTHLIKTRGQQVTLRCSPKSGHDTVSWYQQALGQGPQFIFQYYEEEERQRGNFPDRFSGHQFPNYSSELNVNALLLGDSALYLCASSKGGVYLGNTEAFFGQGTRLTVV.

In this sample, this clone turned up once. J is TRBJ2-4 and V is TRBV19; D is undetermined. The CDR3 consists of 12 residues. The germline CDR1 and CDR2 sequences are LNHDA and SQIVND (reference sequence). Trimming stripped 1 base from V and 8 bases from J, with 6 bases between. The CDR3 DNA follows: TGTGCCAGTAGTATAGGGCCCGACATTCAGTACTTC. Translated: CASSIGPDIQYF.

J is TRBJ2-7 and V is TRBV5-6, with D possibly TRBD2 on 6 matching bases. Germline CDR1 is SGHDT and CDR2 is YYEEEE. The CDR3 runs to 13 residues. Trimming cost V 4 bases and J 4 bases, with 12 bases left between them. This chain's CDR3 is CASSNSGGYEQYF. The CDR3 DNA follows: TGTGCCAGCAGCAATAGCGGTGGTTACGAGCAGTACTTC. Based on the CDR3 plus reference TRBV5-6 and TRBJ2-7, the full variable domain is DAGVTQSPTHLIKTRGQQVTLRCSPKSGHDTVSWYQQALGQGPQFIFQYYEEEERQRGNFPDRFSGHQFPNYSSELNVNALLLGDSALYLCASSNSGGYEQYFGPGTRLTVT.

Only one count was recorded for this clone. The CDR3 bases are TGTGCCACCAGCAGACCTAACTACAGGGACCCGTACAATGAGCAGTTCTTC. It yields the protein CATSRPNYRDPYNEQFF. This chain joins TRBV15 and TRBJ2-1, with D perhaps TRBD1 (6 bases). The germline V gene has CDR1 LNHNV and CDR2 YYDKDF (reference sequence). V was cut by 2 bases and J by 4 bases, with 18 bases left in between. The CDR3 is 17 residues long.

The V gene is TRBV4-1, the J gene TRBJ2-1, with TRBD2 identical over 10 bases. The CDR3 is 20 residues long. V dropped 0 bases and J dropped 4; count of bases not matched to a gene: 15. Germline loops: CDR1 MGHRA, CDR2 YSYEKL. This CDR3 is CASSQDGVNSGGKMYNEQFF. The DNA for the CDR3 is TGCGCCAGCAGCCAAGACGGGGTGAATAGCGGGGGGAAGATGTACAATGAGCAGTTCTTC.

This chain links TRBV27 with TRBJ1-6; D not resolved. The CDR3 consists of 15 residues. V dropped 6 bases and J dropped 9 bases, with 18 bases sitting between them. Germline CDR1 reads MNHEY; CDR2 reads SMNVEV (reference sequence). The CDR3 nucleotides read TGTGCCAGCAGCGCGCCTTTATACCCTATTTCACCCCTCCACTTT. Residues: CASSAPLYPISPLHF.

The chain recombines TRBV13 with TRBJ1-1, with 7 bases matching TRBD1. Germline V CDR1 and CDR2: PRHDT, FYEKMQ (reference sequence). The V gene end was trimmed by 3 bases and the J gene end by 8 bases; junction bases not matched to a gene: 6. The CDR3 has 13 amino acids. The CDR3 DNA follows: TGTGCCAGCAGCTTCCTGGGACAGAAAGAAGCTTTCTTT. Translated, it gives CASSFLGQKEAFF.

This chain joins TRBV4-1 and TRBJ1-2; D gene uncertain. The V end lost 0 bases, the J end lost 4 bases, and 18 bases lay between the germline ends. This CDR3 contains 17 residues. Germline-derived CDR1 and CDR2 are MGHRA and YSYEKL. The CDR3 DNA follows: TGCGCCAGCAGCCAAGAGAATATTGACTTTTTAGGCTATGGCTACACCTTC. Amino acid sequence: CASSQENIDFLGYGYTF.

CDR3 coding DNA: TGCGCCAGCAGCCAAGATCCGGGAGCGGGGGTTTACACCGGGGAGCTGTTTTTT. Translation: CASSQDPGAGVYTGELFF. The J gene is TRBJ2-2, the V gene TRBV4-1; 8 bases fit TRBD2. Germline lookup yields CDR1 MGHRA and CDR2 YSYEKL. The junction had 9 bases not matched to a gene; V was cut back by 0 bases and J by 3 bases. This CDR3 comprises 18 residues.

V is TRBV4-2 and J is TRBJ2-1; the match to TRBD2 covers 8 bases. Germline CDR1 LGHNA, CDR2 YNFKEQ. CDR3 length equals 15 residues. V trimming: 1 base; J trimming: 3 bases; junction bases outside the gene matches: 2. In DNA form, the CDR3 reads TGTGCCAGCAGCCAAGCCGGGGGGGACTACAATGAGCAGTTCTTC. Protein: CASSQAGGDYNEQFF.

This rearrangement joins TRBV2 to TRBJ1-3, with D uncertain. V lost 9 bases to trimming and J lost 4 bases, with 7 bases between them. The CDR3 has 11 residues. The germline CDR1 and CDR2 sequences are SNHLY and FYNNEI. This chain's CDR3 is CAREVGNTIYF. CDR3 coding DNA: TGTGCCAGGGAGGTCGGAAACACCATATATTTT. Complete variable domain (other parts from reference TRBV2 and TRBJ1-3): EPEVTQTPSHQVTQMGQEVILRCVPISNHLYFYWYRQILGQKVEFLVSFYNNEISEKSEIFDDQFSVERPDGSNFTLKIRSTKLEDSAMYFCAREVGNTIYFGEGSWLTVV.

The chain is built from TRBV27 and TRBJ1-2; no definite D call. The germline V and J ends were trimmed by 6 bases and 5 bases, with 13 bases remaining between them. Germline V CDR1 and CDR2: MNHEY, SMNVEV (reference sequence). The CDR3 has 13 amino acids. CDR3 nucleotides: TGTGCCAGCAGAGGCGGTACCCTATATGGCTACACCTTC. This sequence encodes CASRGGTLYGYTF.

This clone was seen a few times. The chain uses TRBV5-4 and TRBJ1-1; D is perhaps TRBD1 (5 bases). CDR1 SGHNT and CDR2 YYREEE come from the germline V gene (reference sequence). The CDR3 covers 14 residues. V lost 3 bases, J lost 2 bases, and 11 bases lay in between. The CDR3 DNA reads as TGTGCCAGCAGCTCCGGGACGGATAACACTGAAGCTTTCTTT. Amino acid sequence: CASSSGTDNTEAFF.

This clone has a single count. The chain combines TRBV19 with TRBJ1-2; D uncertain. Trimming pared 2 bases from V and 6 bases from J, leaving 13 bases between. This CDR3 comprises 14 residues. Per the germline V gene, CDR1 is LNHDA and CDR2 is SQIVND (reference sequence). CDR3 nucleotides: TGTGCCAGTAGTATATTCCGGGAACGCGATGGCTACACCTTC. Protein: CASSIFRERDGYTF.

In its sample, this clone was seen once. The V gene is TRBV13, the J gene TRBJ1-1; D unresolved. V gave up 5 bases and J gave up 3 bases, with 10 bases separating them. Germline lookup yields CDR1 PRHDT and CDR2 FYEKMQ (reference sequence). The CDR3 runs to 13 residues. The chain's CDR3 is CASSHPADTEAFF. CDR3 DNA sequence: TGTGCCAGCAGCCACCCCGCGGACACTGAAGCTTTCTTT. Supplemented by reference TRBV13 and TRBJ1-1, the full variable domain reads AAGVIQSPRHLIKEKRETATLKCYPIPRHDTVYWYQQGPGQDPQFLISFYEKMQSDKGSIPDRFSAQQFSDYHSELNMSSLELGDSALYFCASSHPADTEAFFGQGTRLTVV.

The chain carries TRBV4-1 and TRBJ1-4; the match to TRBD1 covers 8 bases. The CDR3 has 15 amino acids. The J segment lost 7 bases and the V segment lost 0 bases, leaving 4 bases of the junction unmatched. CDR1 MGHRA and CDR2 YSYEKL come from the germline V gene. The CDR3 DNA follows: TGCGCCAGCAGCCAAGAGGGGACAGGCCCTGAAAAACTGTTTTTT. It translates to CASSQEGTGPEKLFF.

This chain connects TRBV5-1 to TRBJ1-1; D is perhaps TRBD1 (5 bases). Germline CDR1 reads SGHRS; CDR2 reads YFSETQ. The V end lost 4 bases, the J end lost 5 bases, and 12 bases lay between the germline ends. This CDR3 has 13 residues. The CDR3 coding sequence is TGCGCCAGCAGCCAGGCGGGGGAGACTGAAGCTTTCTTT. Translated: CASSQAGETEAFF.

The chain couples TRBV5-1 to TRBJ2-1; maybe TRBD2 (5 bases). This CDR3 comprises 14 residues. CDR1 is SGHRS and CDR2 is YFSETQ in the germline V gene. Trimming took off 4 bases at V and 8 bases at J, with 16 bases between the two ends. This chain's CDR3 is CASSPLGGVDEQFF. For the CDR3, the DNA is TGCGCCAGCAGCCCGCTAGGAGGCGTCGATGAGCAGTTCTTC.

The chain employs TRBV5-6 and TRBJ2-2; 14 bases are a match to TRBD2. This CDR3 has 16 residues. V shed 3 bases, J shed 3 bases, and the junction held 1 base outside the gene matches. Germline-derived CDR1 and CDR2 are SGHDT and YYEEEE. The CDR3 sequence is CASSWGLAGDTGELFF. In DNA form, the CDR3 reads TGTGCCAGCAGCTGGGGACTAGCGGGGGACACCGGGGAGCTGTTTTTT. Combining the CDR3 with reference TRBV5-6 and TRBJ2-2 gives the whole variable domain DAGVTQSPTHLIKTRGQQVTLRCSPKSGHDTVSWYQQALGQGPQFIFQYYEEEERQRGNFPDRFSGHQFPNYSSELNVNALLLGDSALYLCASSWGLAGDTGELFFGEGSRLTVL.

The V and J genes are TRBV5-6 and TRBJ1-1; D is unclear. This CDR3 is 12 amino acids long. Trimming took off 2 bases at V and 7 bases at J, with 9 bases between the two ends. The germline V gene encodes CDR1 SGHDT and CDR2 YYEEEE. The CDR3 spells CASSFRPGEAFF. CDR3 coding DNA: TGTGCCAGCAGCTTTCGTCCGGGTGAAGCTTTCTTT.

CDR3: CASFAGLVNEQFF. CDR3 coding DNA: TGTGCCAGCTTCGCGGGACTAGTCAATGAGCAGTTCTTC. This chain joins TRBV5-8 and TRBJ2-1, with TRBD2 matching over 8 bases. The V segment lost 7 bases and the J segment 6 bases; nucleotides outside the gene matches: 6. The germline gives CDR1 SGHTS, CDR2 YDEGEE. The CDR3 length is 13 residues. Together with reference TRBV5-8 and TRBJ2-1, the CDR3 gives the full variable domain: EAGVTQSPTHLIKTRGQQATLRCSPISGHTSVYWYQQALGLGLQFLLWYDEGEERNRGNFPPRFSGRQFPNYSSELNVNALELEDSALYLCASFAGLVNEQFFGPGTRLTVL.

The CDR3 sequence: CASSQERGSLGTGELFF. CDR3 DNA sequence: TGTGCCAGCAGCCAAGAGCGGGGGAGCTTGGGCACCGGGGAGCTGTTTTTT. The chain carries TRBV4-2 and TRBJ2-2, with TRBD2 matching over 7 bases. In germline, CDR1 is LGHNA, CDR2 YNFKEQ. The CDR3 spans 17 residues. The V and J ends lost 0 bases and 4 bases, in that order; junction bases with no gene match: 8.

V and J are TRBV11-2 and TRBJ1-1, with no clear D. The ends were cut back, 5 bases at V and 3 bases at J, with 10 bases in the middle. Per germline, CDR1 SGHAT and CDR2 FQNNGV. The CDR3 covers 13 residues. The CDR3 here is CASSPTMDTEAFF. The CDR3 DNA reads TGTGCCAGCAGCCCAACGATGGACACTGAAGCTTTCTTT. Looking up the rest from reference TRBV11-2 and TRBJ1-1 gives the full variable domain: EAGVAQSPRYKIIEKRQSVAFWCNPISGHATLYWYQQILGQGPKLLIQFQNNGVVDDSQLPKDRFSAERLKGVDSTLKIQPAKLEDSAVYLCASSPTMDTEAFFGQGTRLTVV.

The V call is TRBV19, the J call TRBJ1-2; D not certain. Between the trimmed V and J ends, which lost 0 bases and 2 bases, there was a span of 13 bases. This CDR3 has 16 residues. CDR1 and CDR2 (germline): LNHDA, SQIVND (reference sequence). CDR3 residues: CASSIDFFGNNYGYTF. The CDR3 DNA reads TGTGCCAGTAGTATAGATTTTTTTGGGAACAACTATGGCTACACCTTC.